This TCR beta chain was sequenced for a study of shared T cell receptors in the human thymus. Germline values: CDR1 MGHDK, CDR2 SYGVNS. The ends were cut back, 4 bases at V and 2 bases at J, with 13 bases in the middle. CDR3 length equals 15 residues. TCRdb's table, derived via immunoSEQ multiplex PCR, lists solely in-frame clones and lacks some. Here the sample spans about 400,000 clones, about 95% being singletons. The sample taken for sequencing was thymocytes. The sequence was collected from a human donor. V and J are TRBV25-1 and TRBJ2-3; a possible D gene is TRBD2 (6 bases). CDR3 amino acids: CASSGGRGSTDTQYF. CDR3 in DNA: TGTGCCAGCAGTGGGGGCCGGGGGTCCACAGATACGCAGTATTTT.